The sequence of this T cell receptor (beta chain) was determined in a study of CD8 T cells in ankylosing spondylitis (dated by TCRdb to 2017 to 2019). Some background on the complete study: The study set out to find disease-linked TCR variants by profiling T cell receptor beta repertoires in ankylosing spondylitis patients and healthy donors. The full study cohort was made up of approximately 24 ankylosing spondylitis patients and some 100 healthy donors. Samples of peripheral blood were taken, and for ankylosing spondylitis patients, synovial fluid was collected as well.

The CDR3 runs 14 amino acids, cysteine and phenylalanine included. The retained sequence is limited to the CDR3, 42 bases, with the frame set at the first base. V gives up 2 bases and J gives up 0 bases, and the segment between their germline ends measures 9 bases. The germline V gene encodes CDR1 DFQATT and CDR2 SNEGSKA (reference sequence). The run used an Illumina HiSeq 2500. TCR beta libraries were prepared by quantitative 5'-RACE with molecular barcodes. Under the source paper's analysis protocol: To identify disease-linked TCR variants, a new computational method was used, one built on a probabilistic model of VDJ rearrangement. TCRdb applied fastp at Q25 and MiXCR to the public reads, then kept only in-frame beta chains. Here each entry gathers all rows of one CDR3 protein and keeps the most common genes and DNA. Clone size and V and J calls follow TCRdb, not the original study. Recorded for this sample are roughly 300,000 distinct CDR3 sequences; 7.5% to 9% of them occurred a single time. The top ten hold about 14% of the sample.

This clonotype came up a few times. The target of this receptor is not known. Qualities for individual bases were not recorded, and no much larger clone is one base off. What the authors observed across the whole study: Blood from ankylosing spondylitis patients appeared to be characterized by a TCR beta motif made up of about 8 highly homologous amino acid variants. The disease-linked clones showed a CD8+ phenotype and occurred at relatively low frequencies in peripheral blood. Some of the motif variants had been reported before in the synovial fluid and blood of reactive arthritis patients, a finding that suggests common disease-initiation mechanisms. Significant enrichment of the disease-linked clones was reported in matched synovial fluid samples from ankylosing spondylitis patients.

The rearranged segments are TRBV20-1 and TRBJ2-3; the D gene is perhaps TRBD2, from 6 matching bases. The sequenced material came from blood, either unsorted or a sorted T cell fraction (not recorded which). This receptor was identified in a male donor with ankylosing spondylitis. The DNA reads TGCAGTGCTAGACTAGCGCCAAGCACAGATACGCAGTATTTT. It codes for CSARLAPSTDTQYF.